This record covers a single TCR beta chain. Its target is not known. This CDR3 spans 22 amino acids. CDR1 MDHEN and CDR2 SYDVKM come from the germline V gene. V shed 7 bases and J 0 bases; nucleotides not matched to a gene: 24. Sample treatment: roughly ten-day PBMC culture with coronavirus spike peptide pools or control peptides (ViraFEST assay). It was before the COVID-19 pandemic (2011-2018) that the unexposed donor's CD4+ T cells were collected. The Oncomine TCR Beta short-read assay sequenced DNA from cultured CD4+ T cells. MiXCR, run by TCRdb on the PCR reads, gives a single entry per CDR3 protein. The sample contains approximately 6,600 distinct CDR3 sequences, under 60% of which appear only once. This entry comes from a study of vaccination and CD4 T cells after COVID-19. Across the whole study: The study enrolled six male and four female convalescents, two of whom were Hispanic. Overlapping peptides covering the spike proteins of SARS-CoV-2, HCoV-NL63, HCoV-OC43 and HCoV-229E were added to stimulate cells.

Study-wide results and caveats: Of the reactive clones in convalescent patients, a median approximately 89% showed up only post-vaccination.

J is TRBJ2-1 and V is TRBV28; 10 bases fit TRBD2. Material: CD4+ T cells from blood, cultured in vitro. The sequence was collected from a human donor in good health. CDR3 residues: CASTPGGGRLAGASRSYNEQFF. The CDR3 DNA reads TGTGCCAGCACACCCGGAGGGGGGCGGCTAGCGGGGGCCAGCCGCTCCTACAATGAGCAGTTCTTC.